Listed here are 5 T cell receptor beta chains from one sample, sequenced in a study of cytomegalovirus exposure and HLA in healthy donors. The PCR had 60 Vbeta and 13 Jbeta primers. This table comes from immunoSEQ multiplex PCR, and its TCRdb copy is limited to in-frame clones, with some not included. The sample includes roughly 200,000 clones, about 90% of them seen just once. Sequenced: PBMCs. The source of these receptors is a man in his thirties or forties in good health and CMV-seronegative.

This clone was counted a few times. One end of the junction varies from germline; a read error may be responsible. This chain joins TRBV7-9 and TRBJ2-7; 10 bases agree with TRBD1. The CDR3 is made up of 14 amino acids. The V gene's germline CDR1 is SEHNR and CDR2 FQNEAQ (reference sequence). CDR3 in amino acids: CSSSGTGVSYEQYF. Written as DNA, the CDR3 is TGTTCCAGCAGCGGGACAGGGGTCTCCTACGAGCAGTACTTC.

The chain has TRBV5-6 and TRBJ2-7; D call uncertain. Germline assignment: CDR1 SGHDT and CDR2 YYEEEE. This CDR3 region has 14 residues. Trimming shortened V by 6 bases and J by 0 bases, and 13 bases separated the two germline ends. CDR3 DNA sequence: TGTGCCAGCACCTCCCGCGGTAGCTCCTACGAGCAGTACTTC. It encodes CASTSRGSSYEQYF.

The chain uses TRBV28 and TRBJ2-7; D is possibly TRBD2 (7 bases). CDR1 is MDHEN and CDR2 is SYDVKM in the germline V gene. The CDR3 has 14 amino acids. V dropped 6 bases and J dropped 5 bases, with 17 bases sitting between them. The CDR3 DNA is TGTGCCAGCAGCCCCTCGCGGGGGCTTGACGAGCAGTACTTC. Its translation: CASSPSRGLDEQYF.

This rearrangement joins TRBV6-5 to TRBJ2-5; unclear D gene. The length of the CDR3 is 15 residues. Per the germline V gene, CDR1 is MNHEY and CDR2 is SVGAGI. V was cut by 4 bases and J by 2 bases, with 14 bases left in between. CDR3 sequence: CASSFGRRSQETQYF. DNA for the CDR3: TGTGCCAGCAGTTTTGGCCGGCGGAGTCAAGAGACCCAGTACTTC.

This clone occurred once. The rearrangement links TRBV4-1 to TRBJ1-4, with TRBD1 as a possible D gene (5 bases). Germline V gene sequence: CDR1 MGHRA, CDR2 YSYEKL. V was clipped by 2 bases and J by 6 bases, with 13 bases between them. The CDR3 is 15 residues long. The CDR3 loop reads CASSQLLGGDEKLFF. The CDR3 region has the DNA TGCGCCAGCAGCCAACTGTTGGGAGGGGATGAAAAACTGTTTTTT.